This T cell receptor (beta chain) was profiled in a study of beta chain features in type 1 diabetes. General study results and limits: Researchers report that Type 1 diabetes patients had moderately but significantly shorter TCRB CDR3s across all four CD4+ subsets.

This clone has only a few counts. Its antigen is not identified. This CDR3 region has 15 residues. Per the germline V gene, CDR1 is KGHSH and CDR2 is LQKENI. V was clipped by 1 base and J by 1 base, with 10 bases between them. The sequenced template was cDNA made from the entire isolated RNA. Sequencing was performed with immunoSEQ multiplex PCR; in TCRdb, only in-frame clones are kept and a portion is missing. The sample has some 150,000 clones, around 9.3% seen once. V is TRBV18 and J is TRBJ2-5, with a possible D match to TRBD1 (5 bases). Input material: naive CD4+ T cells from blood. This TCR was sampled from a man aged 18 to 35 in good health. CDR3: CASSPRPQAQETQYF. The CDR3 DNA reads TGTGCCAGCTCACCACGCCCACAGGCCCAAGAGACCCAGTACTTC.